The following is a TCR beta chain sequence with its context. Its antigen remains unidentified. This record comes from a study of cytomegalovirus exposure and HLA in healthy donors. On the study more broadly: When roughly 420 donors were genotyped, about 86% of them were found to fall in the Caucasian-associated ancestry cluster. Study results and limitations: The availability of immune exposure information extended only to CMV serostatus. Analysis was performed later, and it showed HLA-associated TCR beta chains to be more clonally expanded than equally common others.

Primers: 60 Vbeta forward and 13 Jbeta reverse. Method: immunoSEQ multiplex PCR; TCRdb's copy keeps in-frame clones and lacks some. The sample consists of 120,000 to 150,000 clones, 72% of them appearing once. The source is a middle-aged man in good health and CMV-seronegative. Material: PBMCs.

The CDR3 bases are TGTGCCAGCAAACAGGGCCTATCCTCCTACGAGCAGTACTTC. Its translation: CASKQGLSSYEQYF. This chain joins TRBV5-8 and TRBJ2-7; possibly TRBD1 for D (6 bases). CDR1 is SGHTS and CDR2 is YDEGEE in the germline V gene. The ends were cut back, 6 bases at V and 0 bases at J, with 13 bases in the middle. The CDR3 has 14 amino acids.